This T cell receptor beta chain originates from a study of beta chain features in type 1 diabetes. Regarding the study as a whole: Patients' naive, central memory and regulatory TCRB repertoires appeared more alike than those of healthy donors.

Per germline, CDR1 MNHNY and CDR2 SVGAGI (reference sequence). This CDR3 region has 15 residues. Reverse transcription of all isolated RNA meant that expressed TCRB transcripts were sequenced. TCRdb's table, derived via immunoSEQ multiplex PCR, lists solely in-frame clones and lacks some. This sample yields over 120,000 clones, of which 10% are seen a single time; about 1.3% belongs to the top ten. CD45RO/CCR7/CD25/CD127/CD95/CD27 sorting isolated CD4+ naive, central memory, regulatory and stem cell-like memory cells. The sample holds a few counts of this clone. No antigen is known for it. Sequence at one end of the junction differs from germline and may be a read error.

Sequencing was done on a sample of naive CD4+ T cells from blood. The chain is built from TRBV6-6 and TRBJ1-6; the D gene is possibly TRBD1 (6 bases). The receptor was derived from a man younger than 35 in good health. The CDR3 bases are TGTGCCAGCAGTCCGCAGGGGCCTCGGTATTCCCCCCTCCACTTT. Protein product: CASSPQGPRYSPLHF.